Listed here are 30 T cell receptor beta chains from one sample, sequenced in a study of blood T cell repertoires in COVID-19. Repertoires were generated with immunoSEQ multiplex PCR, while TCRdb's copy carries only in-frame clones and drops some. The sample holds more than 80,000 clones; 80% to 85% are singletons and the top ten take 25% to 40%. The source material was peripheral blood. The receptors derive from a woman aged 80 or over with active or convalescent COVID-19.

Of note for this clone: This CDR3 is also generated by other DNA sequences in the sample. The chain combines TRBV3-1 (or the pseudogene TRBV3-2) with TRBJ1-1; D perhaps matches TRBD1 (6 bases). The germline V and J ends were trimmed by 1 base and 3 bases, with 9 bases remaining between them. The germline V gene has CDR1 LGHDT and CDR2 YNNKEL (reference sequence). The CDR3 length is 14 residues. The CDR3 DNA sequence: TGTGCCAGCAGCCAAGTTTCAGGGGACACTGAAGCTTTCTTT. The encoded protein is CASSQVSGDTEAFF.

The chain uses TRBV9 and TRBJ2-1; no firm D call. CDR1 is SGDLS, CDR2 YYNGEE, per germline. Trimming removed 0 bases from V and 5 bases from J, with 9 bases in between. The CDR3 runs 14 residues. This CDR3 reads CASSVVATDNEQFF. In DNA form, the CDR3 reads TGTGCCAGCAGCGTAGTAGCAACCGACAATGAGCAGTTCTTC.

The J gene is TRBJ1-5, the V gene TRBV6-1, with 8 positions matching TRBD1. Trimming took 2 bases from V and 5 from J; bases not matched to a gene: 11. The CDR3 contains 17 residues. Germline CDR1 reads MNHNS; CDR2 reads SASEGT. CDR3 amino acids: CASSENWAGGGYQPQHF. The DNA of the CDR3 is TGTGCCAGCAGTGAAAATTGGGCAGGGGGCGGTTATCAGCCCCAGCATTTT.

The chain has TRBV19 and TRBJ1-6; 9 bases are shared with TRBD1. From germline, CDR1 is LNHDA and CDR2 SQIVND (reference sequence). The CDR3 runs to 14 residues. J was trimmed by 10 bases and V by 3 bases; bases with no gene match: 4. CDR3 coding DNA: TGTGCCAGTAGTATCACAGGGGGCAGGTCACCCCTCCACTTT. It translates to CASSITGGRSPLHF. Variable domain in full (rest from reference TRBV19 and TRBJ1-6): DGGITQSPKYLFRKEGQNVTLSCEQNLNHDAMYWYRQDPGQGLRLIYYSQIVNDFQKGDIAEGYSVSREKKESFPLTVTSAQKNPTAFYLCASSITGGRSPLHFGNGTRLTVT.

This clone was picked up a small number of times. The chain carries TRBV6-6 and TRBJ1-2; the match to TRBD1 covers 10 bases. This CDR3 comprises 13 residues. Germline CDR1 reads MNHNY; CDR2 reads SVGAGI (reference sequence). The V and J ends lost 2 bases and 7 bases, in that order; junction bases with no gene match: 1. CDR3 sequence reads: CASSYGTGAGYTF. The CDR3 nucleotides are TGTGCCAGCAGTTACGGGACAGGGGCTGGCTACACCTTC.

The chain links TRBV20-1 to TRBJ2-7; a weak D match, TRBD1 (6 bases). The CDR3 contains 11 residues. The germline V gene has CDR1 DFQATT and CDR2 SNEGSKA (reference sequence). Trimming removed 5 bases at V and 5 bases at J, with 10 bases between. The CDR3 region is CSAGGRDEQYF. CDR3 bases: TGCAGTGCTGGGGGCCGGGACGAGCAGTACTTC.

This clone came up a few times. The chain combines TRBV7-9 with TRBJ1-5; 7 bases map to TRBD1. Germline-derived CDR1 and CDR2 are SEHNR and FQNEAQ (reference sequence). The trim removed 5 bases at V and 3 bases at J, leaving 4 bases unmatched. The CDR3 contains 14 residues. The CDR3 DNA follows: TGTGCCAGCAGCCGACAGGGTCTCAATCAGCCCCAGCATTTT. Its protein product is CASSRQGLNQPQHF.

The chain is built from TRBV7-3 and TRBJ2-3; 7 positions match TRBD2. Per the germline V gene, CDR1 is SGHTA and CDR2 is FQGTGA. Trimming removed 3 bases from V and 1 base from J; junction bases left unmatched: 4. The CDR3 spans 15 residues. CDR3 sequence (DNA): TGTGCCAGCAGCTTTCTAGCGGAACGCACAGATACGCAGTATTTT. It encodes CASSFLAERTDTQYF.

The V gene is TRBV29-1, the J gene TRBJ1-1, with a possible D match to TRBD1 (5 bases). Germline-derived CDR1 and CDR2 are SQVTM and ANQGSEA. V shed 4 bases and J shed 0 bases, with 9 bases lying between them. This CDR3 has 13 residues. CDR3 sequence: CSVVRQLNTEAFF. Written as DNA, the CDR3 is TGCAGCGTTGTGCGACAGCTGAACACTGAAGCTTTCTTT.

V gene TRBV19 combines with J gene TRBJ1-2; 8 nucleotides line up with TRBD1. The CDR3 runs 11 residues. Germline values: CDR1 LNHDA, CDR2 SQIVND (reference sequence). V shed 9 bases and J 8 bases; nucleotides not matched to a gene: 5. CDR3 sequence reads: CASRQGKGYTF. In DNA, the CDR3 is TGTGCCAGCCGACAGGGGAAAGGCTACACCTTC.

The rearrangement uses TRBV28 and TRBJ1-6; D is unresolved. Per the germline V gene, CDR1 is MDHEN and CDR2 is SYDVKM. The length of the CDR3 is 16 residues. V dropped 6 bases and J dropped 9 bases, with 21 bases sitting between them. The CDR3 reads CASSQVPSRFGSPLHF. The CDR3 DNA reads as TGTGCCAGCAGCCAAGTCCCCTCGCGCTTCGGTTCACCCCTCCACTTT.

The gene calls are TRBV5-6 and TRBJ1-5; 11 bases fit TRBD1. The length of the CDR3 is 13 residues. Looked up from germline, CDR1 is SGHDT and CDR2 is YYEEEE. Losses at the gene ends were 3 bases for V and 11 bases for J; bases not matched to a gene: 4. In DNA, the CDR3 is TGTGCCAGCAGCTCCCGGGACAGGGGGACCCAGCATTTT. Its translation is CASSSRDRGTQHF.

This clone was seen just once. The J gene is TRBJ2-3, the V gene TRBV5-1, with TRBD1 identical over 7 bases. The CDR3 has 18 residues. Germline assignment: CDR1 SGHRS and CDR2 YFSETQ. Unmatched junction bases numbered 14, after V lost 4 bases and J lost 0 bases. The CDR3 sequence is CASSIQSGTAQSTDTQYF. The CDR3 region has the DNA TGCGCCAGCAGCATTCAATCCGGGACAGCCCAGAGCACAGATACGCAGTATTTT.

The gene calls are TRBV7-2 and TRBJ1-2; D is possibly TRBD1 (6 bases). V shed 4 bases and J shed 3 bases, with 12 bases lying between them. The CDR3 loop spans 14 amino acids. Germline values: CDR1 SGHTA, CDR2 FQGNSA. CDR3 protein: CASSSVGGDYGYTF. In DNA, the CDR3 is TGTGCCAGCAGCTCGGTAGGGGGGGACTATGGCTACACCTTC.

The chain is built from TRBV9 and TRBJ2-1; the match to TRBD2 covers 9 bases. Per germline, CDR1 SGDLS and CDR2 YYNGEE. J lost 7 bases, V lost 0 bases, and 8 bases had no gene match. This CDR3 contains 16 residues. CDR3 in DNA: TGTGCCAGCAGCGTAGACTTGGCGGGAGGGCCTAATGAGCAGTTCTTC. This encodes CASSVDLAGGPNEQFF. Looking up the rest from reference TRBV9 and TRBJ2-1 gives the full variable domain: DSGVTQTPKHLITATGQRVTLRCSPRSGDLSVYWYQQSLDQGLQFLIQYYNGEERAKGNILERFSAQQFPDLHSELNLSSLELGDSALYFCASSVDLAGGPNEQFFGPGTRLTVL.

V is TRBV3-1 (or the pseudogene TRBV3-2) and J is TRBJ2-7, with 9 bases identical to TRBD2. J gave up 3 bases and V 2 bases, and 5 bases lay outside the gene matches. Germline V gene sequence: CDR1 LGHDT, CDR2 YNNKEL (reference sequence). This CDR3 is built from 15 residues. CDR3 loop: CASSQFLAGNYEQYF. The CDR3 DNA sequence: TGTGCCAGCAGCCAATTCCTAGCGGGAAACTACGAGCAGTACTTC.

This clone was found once. The rearrangement uses TRBV19 and TRBJ1-1; 8 bases match TRBD1. The J segment lost 9 bases and the V segment lost 7 bases, leaving 10 bases of the junction unmatched. The CDR3 spans 13 residues. The germline V gene encodes CDR1 LNHDA and CDR2 SQIVND (reference sequence). The CDR3 sequence is CASTQSDRGKAFF. As DNA, the CDR3 is TGTGCCAGTACCCAATCCGACAGGGGCAAAGCTTTCTTT.

The CDR3 here is CASSSPTGQNYGYTF. CDR3 coding DNA: TGTGCCAGCTCTTCCCCGACCGGACAGAACTATGGCTACACCTTC. The V and J genes are TRBV18 and TRBJ1-2; D is possibly TRBD1 (6 bases). The CDR3 is made up of 15 amino acids. Germline V CDR1 and CDR2: KGHSH, LQKENI. V dropped 6 bases and J dropped 2 bases, with 16 bases sitting between them.

The CDR3 region is CASSLDRGSYNEQFF. As DNA, the CDR3 is TGTGCCAGCAGCTTGGATCGGGGGTCTTACAATGAGCAGTTCTTC. V is TRBV5-4 and J is TRBJ2-1, with D maybe TRBD2 (6 bases). This CDR3 contains 15 residues. Germline CDR1 reads SGHNT; CDR2 reads YYREEE (reference sequence). The V end lost 0 bases, the J end lost 4 bases, and 11 bases lay between the germline ends.

This rearrangement joins TRBV7-2 to TRBJ2-1, with D possibly TRBD1 on 6 matching bases. CDR3 length equals 15 residues. The ends were cut back, 5 bases at V and 5 bases at J, with 16 bases in the middle. CDR1 and CDR2 from the germline V gene are SGHTA and FQGNSA. CDR3 amino acids: CASSATGIVDNEQFF. DNA of the CDR3: TGTGCCAGCAGCGCAACAGGGATTGTCGACAATGAGCAGTTCTTC.

The chain carries TRBV19 and TRBJ1-3, with 9 nucleotides matching TRBD1. Germline V lookup: CDR1 LNHDA, CDR2 SQIVND (reference sequence). With 8 bases clipped from V and 0 bases from J, the junction kept 5 bases outside the gene matches. The CDR3 contains 15 residues. CDR3 sequence (DNA): TGTGCCAGTTCGGGACAGGGAGTCTCTGGAAACACCATATATTTT. Translated, it gives CASSGQGVSGNTIYF.

The chain carries TRBV5-8 and TRBJ1-2; a possible D gene is TRBD1 (6 bases). Germline values: CDR1 SGHTS, CDR2 YDEGEE. CDR3 length: 14 amino acids. V lost 4 bases and J lost 3, with 13 bases in between. The chain's CDR3 is CASSLGQFYYGYTF. DNA for the CDR3: TGTGCCAGCAGCCTTGGACAGTTCTACTATGGCTACACCTTC.

The V gene is TRBV7-9, the J gene TRBJ1-3; perhaps TRBD1 as D (5 bases). Trimming cost V 2 bases and J 0 bases, with 8 bases left between them. The CDR3 is 15 residues long. Per germline, CDR1 SEHNR and CDR2 FQNEAQ (reference sequence). The CDR3 sequence is CASSLHQGSGNTIYF. As DNA, the CDR3 is TGTGCCAGCAGCTTACACCAGGGCTCTGGAAACACCATATATTTT.

V and J are TRBV5-1 and TRBJ1-2; D is ambiguous. CDR1 and CDR2 from the germline V gene are SGHRS and YFSETQ. The CDR3 covers 14 residues. Trimming pared 1 base from V and 7 bases from J, leaving 14 bases between. The CDR3 region has the DNA TGCGCCAGCAGCTTGTCCGCGGCAGGAGGTGGCTACACCTTC. It translates to CASSLSAAGGGYTF.

This clone has a single count. The chain combines TRBV6-5 with TRBJ1-4; a weak D match, TRBD1 (6 bases). The CDR3 length is 14 residues. Deletions cut 0 bases from V and 8 bases from J, with 10 bases between. Germline V CDR1 and CDR2: MNHEY, SVGAGI. CDR3 coding DNA: TGTGCCAGCAGTTACTCGAGCAGGGGCGAAAAACTGTTTTTT. It codes for CASSYSSRGEKLFF.

The chain carries TRBV6-5 and TRBJ1-6; 7 nucleotides line up with TRBD1. The CDR3 spans 15 residues. From germline, CDR1 is MNHEY and CDR2 SVGAGI. V dropped 7 bases and J dropped 7; count of bases not matched to a gene: 10. The CDR3 reads CASTTTGTGNSPLHF. CDR3 DNA sequence: TGTGCCAGCACTACGACAGGGACTGGCAATTCACCCCTCCACTTT.

On this clone itself: Other DNA sequences in this specimen translate into the identical CDR3. The rearrangement links TRBV7-3 to TRBJ1-1, with 9 bases that match TRBD1. Trimming cost V 5 bases and J 6 bases; bases outside gene matches: 4. The germline CDR1 and CDR2 sequences are SGHTA and FQGTGA. This CDR3 spans 13 amino acids. The CDR3 spells CASSPDRGAEAFF. The CDR3 nucleotides read TGTGCCAGCAGCCCAGACAGGGGGGCTGAAGCTTTCTTT.

The chain combines TRBV6-5 with TRBJ1-4, with TRBD1 matching over 8 bases. The germline gives CDR1 MNHEY, CDR2 SVGAGI. The CDR3 consists of 14 residues. V shed 7 bases and J 5 bases; nucleotides not matched to a gene: 6. Here the CDR3 reads CASILDRDNEKLFF. CDR3 coding DNA: TGTGCCAGCATCTTGGACAGGGACAATGAAAAACTGTTTTTT.

The rearrangement links TRBV27 to TRBJ2-7, with D possibly matching TRBD2 (5 bases). CDR3 length: 12 amino acids. Trimming left V 6 bases short and J 6 bases short, with 12 bases between. Germline V gene data show CDR1 as MNHEY and CDR2 as SMNVEV (reference sequence). The CDR3 DNA reads TGTGCCAGCAGCCGGCCCGAGGGCGAGCAGTACTTC. It is translated as CASSRPEGEQYF.

The gene calls are TRBV23-1 and TRBJ1-5; tentatively, D is TRBD1 (5 bases). TRBV23-1 qualifies as an ORF whose function is uncertain. This CDR3 has 16 residues. Trimming cost V 3 bases and J 4 bases, with 16 bases left between them. In DNA, the CDR3 is TGCGCCAGCAGTCACAGACCGGGGGGGAAAAATCAGCCCCAGCATTTT. This codes for CASSHRPGGKNQPQHF.